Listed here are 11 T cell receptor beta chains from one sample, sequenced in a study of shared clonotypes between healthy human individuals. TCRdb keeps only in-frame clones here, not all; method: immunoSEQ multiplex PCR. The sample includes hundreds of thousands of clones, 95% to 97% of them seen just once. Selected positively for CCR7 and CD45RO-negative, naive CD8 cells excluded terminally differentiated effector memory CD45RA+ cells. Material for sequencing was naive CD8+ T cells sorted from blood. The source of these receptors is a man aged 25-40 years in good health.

In nucleotides, the CDR3 is TGTGCCAGCAGCTCGGAGGAAGGTGAGCAGTTCTTC. This gives the protein CASSSEEGEQFF. V usage is TRBV7-2 and J usage is TRBJ2-1; weak D call: TRBD2 (5 bases). This CDR3 has 12 amino acids. From germline, CDR1 is SGHTA and CDR2 FQGNSA. V lost 4 bases, J lost 9 bases, and 10 bases lay in between.

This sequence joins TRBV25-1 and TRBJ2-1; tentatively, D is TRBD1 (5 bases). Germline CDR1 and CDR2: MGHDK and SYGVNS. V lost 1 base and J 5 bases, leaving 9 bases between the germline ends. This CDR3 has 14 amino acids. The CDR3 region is CASSEFLGDNEQFF. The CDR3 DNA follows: TGTGCCAGCAGTGAATTTCTAGGGGACAATGAGCAGTTCTTC. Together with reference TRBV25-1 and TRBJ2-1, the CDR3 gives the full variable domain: EADIYQTPRYLVIGTGKKITLECSQTMGHDKMYWYQQDPGMELHLIHYSYGVNSTEKGDLSSESTVSRIRTEHFPLTLESARPSHTSQYLCASSEFLGDNEQFFGPGTRLTVL.

The CDR3 sequence is CASSQDGSSNTGELFF. The CDR3 bases are TGCGCCAGCAGCCAAGATGGGTCATCGAACACCGGGGAGCTGTTTTTT. The rearrangement joins TRBV4-1 to TRBJ2-2; no definite D call. V was clipped by 0 bases and J by 0 bases, with 8 bases between them. The CDR3 covers 16 residues. The germline CDR1 and CDR2 sequences are MGHRA and YSYEKL.

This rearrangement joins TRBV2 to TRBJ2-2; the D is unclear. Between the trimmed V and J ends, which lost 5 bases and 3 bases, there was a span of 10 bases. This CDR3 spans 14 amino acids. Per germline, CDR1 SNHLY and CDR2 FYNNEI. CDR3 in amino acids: CASSSSEYTGELFF. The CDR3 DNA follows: TGTGCCAGCAGTTCGTCCGAATACACCGGGGAGCTGTTTTTT.

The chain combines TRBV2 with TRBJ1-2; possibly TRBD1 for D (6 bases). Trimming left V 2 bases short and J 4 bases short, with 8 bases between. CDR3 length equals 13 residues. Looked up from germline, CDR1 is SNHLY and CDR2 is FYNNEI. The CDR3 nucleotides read TGTGCCAGCAGTGAACGGACAGCCTATGGCTACACCTTC. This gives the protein CASSERTAYGYTF.

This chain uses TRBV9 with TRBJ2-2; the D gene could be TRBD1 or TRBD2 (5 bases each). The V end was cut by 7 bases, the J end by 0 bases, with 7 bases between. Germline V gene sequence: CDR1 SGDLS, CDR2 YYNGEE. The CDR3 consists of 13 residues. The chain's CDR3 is CASGTPNTGELFF. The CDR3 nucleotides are TGTGCCAGCGGGACGCCGAACACCGGGGAGCTGTTTTTT.

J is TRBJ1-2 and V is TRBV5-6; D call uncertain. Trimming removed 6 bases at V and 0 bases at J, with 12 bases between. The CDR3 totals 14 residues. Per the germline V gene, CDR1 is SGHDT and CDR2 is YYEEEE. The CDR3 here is CASTPRGSNYGYTF. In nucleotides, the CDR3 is TGTGCCAGCACCCCTCGGGGATCTAACTATGGCTACACCTTC.

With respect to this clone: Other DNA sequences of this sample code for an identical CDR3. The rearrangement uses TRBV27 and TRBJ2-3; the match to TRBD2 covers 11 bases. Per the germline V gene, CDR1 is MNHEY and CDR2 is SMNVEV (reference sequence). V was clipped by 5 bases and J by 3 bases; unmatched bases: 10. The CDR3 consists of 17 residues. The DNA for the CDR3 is TGTGCCAGCAGTACGCGGACTAGCGGGCACGCAACAGATACGCAGTATTTT. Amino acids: CASSTRTSGHATDTQYF.

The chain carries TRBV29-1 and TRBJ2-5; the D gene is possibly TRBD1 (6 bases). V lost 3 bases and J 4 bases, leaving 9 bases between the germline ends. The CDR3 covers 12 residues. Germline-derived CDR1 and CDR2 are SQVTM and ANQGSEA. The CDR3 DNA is TGCAGCGTTGATGAAGGGGGAGAGACCCAGTACTTC. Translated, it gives CSVDEGGETQYF.

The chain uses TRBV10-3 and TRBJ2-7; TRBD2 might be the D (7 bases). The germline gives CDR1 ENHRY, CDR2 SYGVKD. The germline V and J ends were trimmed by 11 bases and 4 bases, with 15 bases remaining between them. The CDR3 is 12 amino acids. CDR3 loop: CAAGAGAYEQYF. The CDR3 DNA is TGTGCCGCGGGGGCAGGGGCTTACGAGCAGTACTTC.

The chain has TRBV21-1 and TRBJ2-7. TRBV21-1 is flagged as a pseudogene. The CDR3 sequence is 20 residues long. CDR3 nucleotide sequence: TGTGCCAGCAGCAAAGCGATGGGGGCTATCGGCACCGGGAGCTCCTACGAGCAGTACTTC. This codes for CASSKAMGAIGTGSSYEQYF.